The 17 T cell receptor beta chains listed next were all sequenced from one sample in a study of human T cells and chemical hapten exposure. TCRdb reprocessed the RACE reads via MiXCR and lists one record per CDR3 protein. Counted here are 35,000 to 50,000 distinct CDR3 sequences, 9.5% to 10% occurring once; the ten biggest clones make up more than 13%. Time point defined: patch test 2, 6 weeks after DPC sensitization. Treatment denoted: therapeutic diphenylcyclopropenone sensitization with weekly scalp DPC. Unfractionated whole blood was the source from which total RNA was extracted. The sample consisted of whole blood, taken in connection with sensitization to the hapten diphenylcyclopropenone (DPC). These receptors originate from a woman in her twenties or thirties with alopecia areata. Some clones in this sample may be carry-over from other donors' samples.

The chain employs TRBV6-5 and TRBJ2-1; TRBD1 matches at 7 bases. The CDR3 totals 12 residues. V was pared by 5 bases and J by 9 bases, with 4 bases of the junction left unmatched. CDR1 is MNHEY, CDR2 SVGAGI, per germline. CDR3 protein: CASSLQGTEQFF. The CDR3 DNA follows: TGTGCCAGCAGTCTACAGGGGACTGAGCAGTTCTTC.

This clonotype has ten or more counts. V is TRBV20-1 and J is TRBJ2-7; D not certain. Between the trimmed V and J ends, which lost 1 base and 6 bases, there was a span of 10 bases. Germline-derived CDR1 and CDR2 are DFQATT and SNEGSKA (reference sequence). This CDR3 region has 12 residues. This chain's CDR3 is CSARGNWGEQYF. The CDR3 DNA reads as TGCAGTGCTAGAGGAAATTGGGGCGAGCAGTACTTC.

As concerns this clonotype: A read error is possible here, since a much larger clone lies one base away. J is TRBJ1-5 and V is TRBV19, with D uncertain. Looked up from germline, CDR1 is LNHDA and CDR2 is SQIVND (reference sequence). V was clipped by 4 bases and J by 0 bases, with 7 bases between them. CDR3 length: 14 amino acids. The CDR3 loop reads CASSTVDSNQPQHF. The CDR3 coding sequence is TGTGCCAGTAGTACAGTGGATAGCAATCAGCCCCAGCATTTT.

This clonotype was counted only a few times. This CDR3 reads CASSLEDAMGEQYF. The CDR3 region has the DNA TGCGCCAGCAGCTTGGAGGACGCGATGGGCGAGCAGTACTTC. This chain uses TRBV5-1 with TRBJ2-7; D gene unclear. Germline V lookup: CDR1 SGHRS, CDR2 YFSETQ. The V gene lost 0 bases and the J gene lost 6 bases, with 13 bases spanning the gap. There are 14 residues in the CDR3.

The sample holds many counts of this clonotype. J is TRBJ1-6 and V is TRBV5-1; no definite D call. The CDR3 has 16 amino acids. The germline gives CDR1 SGHRS, CDR2 YFSETQ. V gave up 3 bases and J gave up 0 bases, with 10 bases separating them. The CDR3 reads CASSSRESSYNSPLHF. The CDR3 coding sequence is TGCGCCAGCAGCTCGAGGGAGAGCTCCTATAATTCACCCCTCCACTTT.

This clonotype was counted many times. This chain uses TRBV7-2 with TRBJ1-3; possibly TRBD1 for D (5 bases). There are 14 residues in the CDR3. V gave up 2 bases and J gave up 2 bases, with 7 bases separating them. Germline CDR1 SGHTA, CDR2 FQGNSA. This CDR3 reads CASSLQQAGNTIYF. The CDR3 coding sequence is TGTGCCAGCAGCTTACAACAGGCTGGAAACACCATATATTTT.

In this sample, this clonotype turned up many times. The rearrangement links TRBV19 to TRBJ2-3; TRBD1 might be the D (6 bases). The CDR3 consists of 15 residues. Germline assignment: CDR1 LNHDA and CDR2 SQIVND (reference sequence). Trimming left V 7 bases short and J 0 bases short, with 14 bases between. The CDR3 sequence is CASIDGGASTDTQYF. CDR3 nucleotides: TGTGCCAGTATCGATGGGGGCGCTAGCACAGATACGCAGTATTTT.

This clonotype came up many times. This sequence joins TRBV4-3 and TRBJ1-2; D might be TRBD1 (6 bases). From germline, CDR1 is LGHNA and CDR2 YSLEER. The CDR3 is 18 residues long. Trimming cost V 0 bases and J 2 bases, with 19 bases left between them. CDR3 region: CASSQDITGRGVNYGYTF. Here the CDR3 DNA reads TGCGCCAGCAGCCAAGACATTACAGGGAGGGGAGTGAACTATGGCTACACCTTC.

This chain links TRBV28 with TRBJ2-6; unclear D gene. This CDR3 region has 18 residues. Trimming took 2 bases from V and 0 from J, leaving 14 bases between them. Per the germline V gene, CDR1 is MDHEN and CDR2 is SYDVKM. The CDR3 loop is CASSLVRRASSGANVLTF. DNA for the CDR3: TGTGCCAGCAGTTTAGTGCGAAGGGCAAGCTCTGGGGCCAACGTCCTGACTTTC.

This chain connects TRBV7-9 to TRBJ1-2; the D is unclear. The CDR3 is made up of 13 amino acids. Trimming took off 3 bases at V and 6 bases at J, with 11 bases between the two ends. Germline assignment: CDR1 SEHNR and CDR2 FQNEAQ (reference sequence). CDR3 DNA sequence: TGTGCCAGCAGCTTTACGAATTGGGATGGCTACACCTTC. This codes for CASSFTNWDGYTF.

This rearrangement joins TRBV18 to TRBJ1-5; D call uncertain. This CDR3 region has 16 residues. Trimming removed 3 bases from V and 1 base from J, with 13 bases in between. Looked up from germline, CDR1 is KGHSH and CDR2 is LQKENI. CDR3 loop: CASSPGSPRSNQPQHF. The CDR3 DNA sequence: TGTGCCAGCTCACCCGGATCCCCCAGGAGCAATCAGCCCCAGCATTTT.

To note about this clonotype: Germline and junction disagree at one end, which may indicate a read error. This chain links TRBV12-3 or TRBV12-4 with TRBJ2-1; 10 bases are a match to TRBD2. The CDR3 has 16 residues. The CDR3 sequence is CASSFEASGGGNELFF. The CDR3 bases are TGTGCCAGCAGTTTTGAGGCTAGCGGGGGTGGGAATGAGCTGTTCTTC.

Concerning this clonotype itself: At one end the junction does not follow the germline gene, possibly because of a read error. The genes are TRBV27 and TRBJ2-5; D assignment may be TRBD1 or TRBD2 (5 bases each). Germline V CDR1 and CDR2: MNHEY, SMNVEV (reference sequence). The CDR3 sequence is 15 residues long. The CDR3 loop is CASSLTWDRSEAQYF. CDR3 DNA: TGTGCCAGCAGTTTGACCTGGGACCGCTCAGAGGCCCAGTACTTC.

In its sample, this clonotype was seen many times. The gene calls are TRBV20-1 and TRBJ1-5; no reliable D call. Per the germline V gene, CDR1 is DFQATT and CDR2 is SNEGSKA (reference sequence). Trimming removed 4 bases from V and 3 bases from J, with 10 bases in between. The CDR3 is made up of 13 amino acids. CDR3 loop: CSAMASHNQPQHF. The CDR3 region has the DNA TGCAGTGCTATGGCCAGTCACAATCAGCCCCAGCATTTT.

The sample holds many counts of this clonotype. The rearrangement joins TRBV2 to TRBJ1-6; no firm D call. V lost 5 bases and J 0 bases, leaving 8 bases between the germline ends. The CDR3 consists of 15 residues. Germline-derived CDR1 and CDR2 are SNHLY and FYNNEI. The CDR3 region is CASSSSASYNSPLHF. The CDR3 bases are TGTGCCAGCAGTTCGAGCGCCTCCTATAATTCACCCCTCCACTTT.

At least ten counts were recorded for this clonotype. The V call is TRBV5-8, the J call TRBJ2-3; 7 bases are shared with TRBD1. There are 16 residues in the CDR3. Germline V gives CDR1 SGHTS, CDR2 YDEGEE. The V segment lost 2 bases and the J segment 8 bases; nucleotides outside the gene matches: 14. This CDR3 is CASSFRDRIGTGTQYF. As DNA, the CDR3 is TGTGCCAGCAGCTTCCGGGACAGAATAGGGACGGGTACGCAGTATTTT.

This clonotype was counted only a few times. The rearrangement links TRBV29-1 to TRBJ2-3, with D perhaps given as TRBD1 or TRBD2 (5 bases each). Germline V gene sequence: CDR1 SQVTM, CDR2 ANQGSEA. V lost 0 bases and J lost 4, with 11 bases in between. This CDR3 comprises 14 residues. CDR3 protein: CSVEDERGADTQYF. For the CDR3, the DNA is TGCAGCGTTGAAGATGAACGAGGGGCAGATACGCAGTATTTT.